Presented here are 9 T cell receptor beta chains from one specimen sequenced in a study of blood T cells in healthy people across ages. A J-beta primer mix and a sample-barcoded 5' primer were used in a second PCR of roughly 6 to 12 cycles. TCRdb analysed the 5' RACE reads with MiXCR anew, one entry per CDR3 protein. There are around 1.5 million distinct CDR3 sequences in the sample; about 35% occur only once, and about 11% lies in the top ten. The sample taken for sequencing was blood. The receptors derive from a woman in her twenties or thirties in good health.

The V gene is TRBV5-1, the J gene TRBJ2-5, with D unclear. TRBJ2-7 explains the end of the DNA better; the J call may be wrong. This CDR3 region has 13 residues. Germline V lookup: CDR1 SGHRS, CDR2 YFSETQ. The CDR3 region is CASSLRWPYEQYF. The CDR3 DNA follows: TGCGCCAGCAGCTTGAGGTGGCCCTACGAGCAGTACTTC.

The V gene is TRBV15, the J gene TRBJ2-5; either TRBD1 or TRBD2 may fit D (5 bases each). CDR1 is LNHNV and CDR2 is YYDKDF in the germline V gene (reference sequence). The CDR3 has 15 residues. Trimming left V 4 bases short and J 0 bases short, with 12 bases between. CDR3 residues: CATSTWDQNQETQYF. Here the CDR3 DNA reads TGTGCCACCAGCACCTGGGACCAAAACCAAGAGACCCAGTACTTC.

In this sample, this clonotype turned up a few times. The rearrangement joins TRBV29-1 to TRBJ1-1, with D possibly TRBD1 on 5 matching bases. CDR3 length equals 12 residues. V was clipped by 7 bases and J by 1 base, with 10 bases between them. Germline CDR1 SQVTM, CDR2 ANQGSEA. The CDR3 loop is CSGGRENTEAFF. Here the CDR3 DNA reads TGCAGCGGGGGCAGGGAGAACACTGAAGCTTTCTTT.

Comments on this clonotype: This may be a read error, as it is one base from a much larger clone. The chain couples TRBV4-1 to TRBJ2-4, with D possibly matching TRBD2 (5 bases). The tail of the sequence fits TRBJ2-7 better, so the J call may be wrong. Germline CDR1 is MGHRA and CDR2 is YSYEKL. The length of the CDR3 is 14 residues. The CDR3 loop is CASSQVGDLGEQYF. The CDR3 DNA reads TGCGCCAGCAGCCAAGTCGGGGATCTGGGCGAGCAGTACTTC.

The V call is TRBV14, the J call TRBJ2-7, with a weak D call TRBD2 (5 bases). TRBJ2-5 matches the DNA end more closely, so the J call is doubtful. The germline CDR1 and CDR2 sequences are SGHDN and FVKESK. This CDR3 comprises 18 residues. The CDR3 DNA is TGTGCCAGCAGCCAAGAGAGGCTCCTGGCGGGTAACCAAGAGACCCAGTACTTC. It specifies CASSQERLLAGNQETQYF.

The chain is built from TRBV30 and TRBJ1-2; 8 nucleotides agree with TRBD1. With V trimmed by 3 bases and J by 7 bases, 7 bases remained unmatched. CDR3 length: 13 residues. The germline CDR1 and CDR2 sequences are GTSNPN and SVGIG (reference sequence). The CDR3 protein is CAWSRQGSGGYTF. The CDR3 region has the DNA TGTGCCTGGAGCCGACAGGGGAGTGGTGGCTACACCTTC.

The chain carries TRBV11-2 and TRBJ2-4; D could derive from TRBD1 or TRBD2 (5 bases each). CDR1 and CDR2 (germline): SGHAT, FQNNGV. The CDR3 is 18 residues long. Between the trimmed V and J ends, which lost 1 base and 13 bases, there was a span of 29 bases. CDR3: CASSLAFGEGSGFLGQYF. DNA for the CDR3: TGTGCCAGCAGCTTAGCATTCGGAGAGGGGTCGGGCTTTCTCGGGCAGTACTTC. Based on the CDR3 plus reference TRBV11-2 and TRBJ2-4, the full variable domain is EAGVAQSPRYKIIEKRQSVAFWCNPISGHATLYWYQQILGQGPKLLIQFQNNGVVDDSQLPKDRFSAERLKGVDSTLKIQPAKLEDSAVYLCASSLAFGEGSGFLGQYFGAGTRLSVL.

DNA of the CDR3: TGCAGTGCTAGAGATAAGCCTCCCAATGAGCAGTTCTTC. Protein sequence: CSARDKPPNEQFF. The chain recombines TRBV20-1 with TRBJ2-1, with unresolved D. With 0 bases removed from V and 6 bases from J, the gap between germline ends came to 9 bases. Germline V gene lookup returns CDR1 DFQATT and CDR2 SNEGSKA (reference sequence). The CDR3 extends over 13 amino acids.

This clonotype was observed a handful of times. J is TRBJ2-3 and V is TRBV9; maybe TRBD2 (5 bases). The CDR3 has 16 residues. Trimming shortened V by 0 bases and J by 2 bases, and 13 bases separated the two germline ends. Germline CDR1 is SGDLS and CDR2 is YYNGEE. CDR3 residues: CASSVVGLADTDTQYF. The CDR3 region has the DNA TGTGCCAGCAGCGTAGTAGGGCTAGCTGACACAGATACGCAGTATTTT.